The 9 T cell receptor beta chains reported below all come from one sample, sequenced in a study of T cells in Graves' hyperthyroidism and ophthalmopathy. The CDR3 regions of TCR beta were amplified from RNA transcripts. A set of HTBI primers served as the primers for a first-round RT-PCR of the TCR CDR3. TCRdb reprocessed the multiplex PCR reads via MiXCR and lists one record per CDR3 protein. The data contain about 840,000 distinct CDR3 sequences, more than 30% of them singletons. Material for sequencing was blood. These receptors all stem from a man aged 18 to 30 with Graves' hyperthyroidism.

The chain links TRBV15 to TRBJ1-4; D remains ambiguous. This CDR3 is 15 amino acids long. Germline values: CDR1 LNHNV, CDR2 YYDKDF (reference sequence). Trimming took off 3 bases at V and 8 bases at J, with 16 bases between the two ends. The CDR3 DNA reads as TGTGCCACCAGCAGTGAATCCGAGGCGGGAGAAAAACTGTTTTTT. It translates to CATSSESEAGEKLFF.

A single count supports this clonotype. CDR3 protein: CASRGPEGLFF. CDR3 bases: TGCGCCAGCCGGGGGCCCGAAGGACTGTTTTTT. The chain recombines TRBV4-3 with TRBJ1-4, with D tentatively TRBD1 (6 bases). CDR1 LGHNA and CDR2 YSLEER come from the germline V gene. The germline V and J ends were trimmed by 8 bases and 13 bases, with 14 bases remaining between them. CDR3 length: 11 amino acids.

The chain joins TRBV7-8 to TRBJ2-7; 10 bases are a match to TRBD1. Losses at the gene ends were 3 bases for V and 2 bases for J; bases not matched to a gene: 7. CDR1 and CDR2 from the germline V gene are SGHVS and FQNEAQ. The CDR3 loop spans 16 amino acids. The CDR3 protein is CASSFPGTGETYEQYF. In DNA, the CDR3 is TGTGCCAGCAGCTTTCCCGGGACAGGGGAAACCTACGAGCAGTACTTC.

The V and J genes are TRBV4-2 and TRBJ2-5; D is unclear. The CDR3 sequence is 14 residues long. Per the germline V gene, CDR1 is LGHNA and CDR2 is YNFKEQ. Trimming shortened V by 4 bases and J by 4 bases, and 13 bases separated the two germline ends. The CDR3 reads CASSRTTRGETQYF. DNA for the CDR3: TGTGCCAGCAGCCGGACCACAAGAGGAGAGACCCAGTACTTC.

This clonotype was observed at least ten times. The chain employs TRBV7-8 and TRBJ1-1, with D perhaps matching TRBD1 (6 bases). This CDR3 region has 15 residues. The germline CDR1 and CDR2 sequences are SGHVS and FQNEAQ. Trimming shortened V by 5 bases and J by 7 bases, and 20 bases separated the two germline ends. The CDR3 reads CASSAKGRGSGEAFF. Here the CDR3 DNA reads TGTGCCAGCAGCGCAAAAGGGAGGGGGAGCGGTGAAGCTTTCTTT.

This chain connects TRBV7-9 to TRBJ2-7; 13 nucleotides align to TRBD2. The CDR3 is 15 residues long. CDR1 SEHNR and CDR2 FQNEAQ come from the germline V gene (reference sequence). Trimming removed 5 bases from V and 4 bases from J; junction bases left unmatched: 5. The CDR3 DNA follows: TGTGCCAGCAGCCCAGGGACTAGCGGGAAGTACGAGCAGTACTTC. Translated: CASSPGTSGKYEQYF. Complete variable domain (other parts from reference TRBV7-9 and TRBJ2-7): DTGVSQNPRHKITKRGQNVTFRCDPISEHNRLYWYRQTLGQGPEFLTYFQNEAQLEKSRLLSDRFSAERPKGSFSTLEIQRTEQGDSAMYLCASSPGTSGKYEQYFGPGTRLTVT.

The rearrangement uses TRBV7-9 and TRBJ2-7, with 7 positions matching TRBD1. The CDR3 is 21 residues long. V lost 5 bases, J lost 0 bases, and 25 bases stayed unmatched. The germline CDR1 and CDR2 sequences are SEHNR and FQNEAQ (reference sequence). The CDR3 DNA is TGTGCCAGCAGCCCGGGAAGGATACAGGGGTTTCGGGCAATAAGCTCCTACGAGCAGTACTTC. Protein: CASSPGRIQGFRAISSYEQYF. The entire variable domain, with the rest obtained from reference TRBV7-9 and TRBJ2-7, is as follows: DTGVSQNPRHKITKRGQNVTFRCDPISEHNRLYWYRQTLGQGPEFLTYFQNEAQLEKSRLLSDRFSAERPKGSFSTLEIQRTEQGDSAMYLCASSPGRIQGFRAISSYEQYFGPGTRLTVT.

This clonotype has only one observation. A single base separates this from a much larger clone, so it may be a read error. This chain joins TRBV20-1 and TRBJ1-1, with a weak D call TRBD1 (5 bases). The CDR3 is 13 amino acids. Germline V CDR1 and CDR2: DFQATT, SNEGSKA (reference sequence). The CDR3 DNA reads TGCAGTGCTGGAGATAGGCAGGGATTTCAGGCTTTCTTT. Translation: CSAGDRQGFQAFF.

V gene TRBV2 combines with J gene TRBJ1-4; D is possibly TRBD1 (5 bases). CDR1 SNHLY and CDR2 FYNNEI come from the germline V gene. V dropped 8 bases and J dropped 3 bases, with 10 bases sitting between them. The CDR3 covers 13 residues. The DNA for the CDR3 is TGTGCCAGCCGCGACAGCCCTAATGAAAAACTGTTTTTT. Amino acid sequence: CASRDSPNEKLFF.